This entry is about one TCR beta chain. This sample is drawn from a study of blood T cell repertoires in COVID-19. Per the study methods: By means of reference gene primer amplification, nucleated cell counts were estimated. Data came from immunoSEQ multiplex PCR; TCRdb stores just in-frame clones and leaves some out. V, J and clone size were drawn from that table, and D and trimming were deduced from the DNA. The sample lists some 19,000 clones; under 90% were seen once. V lost 5 bases and J lost 2, with 16 bases in between. The germline CDR1 and CDR2 sequences are MNHEY and SVGAGI. The CDR3 runs 15 residues.

The clonotype comes from a human donor in a cohort sampled during active COVID-19. The chain uses TRBV6-5 and TRBJ2-7, with a weak D call TRBD2 (6 bases). The source material was peripheral blood. The CDR3 is CASSIHRDSTYEQYF. The CDR3 DNA reads as TGTGCCAGCAGTATACACCGGGACTCGACCTACGAGCAGTACTTC.